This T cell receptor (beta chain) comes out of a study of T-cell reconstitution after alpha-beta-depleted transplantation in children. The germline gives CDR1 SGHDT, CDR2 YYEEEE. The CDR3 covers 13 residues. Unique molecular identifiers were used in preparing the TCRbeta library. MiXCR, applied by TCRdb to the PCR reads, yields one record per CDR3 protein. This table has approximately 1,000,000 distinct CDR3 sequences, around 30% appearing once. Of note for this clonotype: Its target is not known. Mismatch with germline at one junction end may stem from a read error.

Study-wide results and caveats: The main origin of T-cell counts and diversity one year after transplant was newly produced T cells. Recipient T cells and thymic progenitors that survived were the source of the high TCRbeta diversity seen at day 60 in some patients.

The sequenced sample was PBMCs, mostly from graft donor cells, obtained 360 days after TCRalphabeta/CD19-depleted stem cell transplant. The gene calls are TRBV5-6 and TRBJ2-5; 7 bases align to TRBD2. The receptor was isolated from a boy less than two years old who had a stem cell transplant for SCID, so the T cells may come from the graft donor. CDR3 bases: TGTGCCAGCAGCTTGCCCGGACTAGTTACCCATGACTTC. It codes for CASSLPGLVTHDF.